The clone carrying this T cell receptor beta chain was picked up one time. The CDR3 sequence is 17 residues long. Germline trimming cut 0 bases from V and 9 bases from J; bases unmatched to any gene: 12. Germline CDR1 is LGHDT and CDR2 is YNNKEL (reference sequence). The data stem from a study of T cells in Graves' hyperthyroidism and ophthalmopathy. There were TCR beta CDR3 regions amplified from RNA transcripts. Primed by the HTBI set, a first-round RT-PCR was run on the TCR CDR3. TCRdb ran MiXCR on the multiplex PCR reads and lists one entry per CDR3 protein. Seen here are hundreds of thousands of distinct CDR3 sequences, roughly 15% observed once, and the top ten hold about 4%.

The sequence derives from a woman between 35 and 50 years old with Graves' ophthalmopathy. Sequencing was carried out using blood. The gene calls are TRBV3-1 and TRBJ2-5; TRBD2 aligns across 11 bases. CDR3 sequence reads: CASSQDRMGLAAGAQYF. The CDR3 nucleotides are TGTGCCAGCAGCCAAGACCGAATGGGACTAGCGGCCGGGGCCCAGTACTTC.